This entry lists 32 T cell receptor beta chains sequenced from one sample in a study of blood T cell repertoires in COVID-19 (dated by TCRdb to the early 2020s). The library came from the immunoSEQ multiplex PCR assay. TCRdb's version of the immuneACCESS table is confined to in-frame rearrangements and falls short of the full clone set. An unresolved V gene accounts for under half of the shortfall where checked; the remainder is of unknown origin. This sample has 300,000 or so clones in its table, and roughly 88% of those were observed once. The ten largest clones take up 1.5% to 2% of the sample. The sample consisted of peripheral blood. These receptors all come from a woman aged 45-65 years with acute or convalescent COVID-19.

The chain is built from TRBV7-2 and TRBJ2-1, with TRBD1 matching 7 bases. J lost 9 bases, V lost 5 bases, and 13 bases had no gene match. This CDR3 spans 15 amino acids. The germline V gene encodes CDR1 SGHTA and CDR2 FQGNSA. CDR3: CASSDQGTVWGEQFF. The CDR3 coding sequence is TGTGCCAGCAGCGACCAGGGGACAGTTTGGGGTGAGCAGTTCTTC.

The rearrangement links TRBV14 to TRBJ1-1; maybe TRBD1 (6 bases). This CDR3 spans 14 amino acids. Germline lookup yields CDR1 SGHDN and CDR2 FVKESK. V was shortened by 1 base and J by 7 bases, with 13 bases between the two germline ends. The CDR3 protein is CASSQVSLRGEAFF. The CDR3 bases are TGTGCCAGCAGCCAAGTCTCCCTCAGGGGTGAAGCTTTCTTT.

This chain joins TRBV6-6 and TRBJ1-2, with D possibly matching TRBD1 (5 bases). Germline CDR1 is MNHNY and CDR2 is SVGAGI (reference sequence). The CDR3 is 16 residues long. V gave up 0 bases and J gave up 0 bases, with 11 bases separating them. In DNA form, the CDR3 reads TGTGCCAGCAGTTACTCTGCGGGACGGACTAACTATGGCTACACCTTC. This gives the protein CASSYSAGRTNYGYTF.

CDR3 sequence: CASRPTGGGGYTF. The DNA for the CDR3 is TGTGCCAGCAGACCGACAGGGGGCGGTGGCTACACCTTC. V is TRBV12-3 or TRBV12-4 and J is TRBJ1-2; 10 bases match TRBD1. The CDR3 length is 13 residues. Trimming removed 6 bases from V and 7 bases from J; junction bases left unmatched: 5.

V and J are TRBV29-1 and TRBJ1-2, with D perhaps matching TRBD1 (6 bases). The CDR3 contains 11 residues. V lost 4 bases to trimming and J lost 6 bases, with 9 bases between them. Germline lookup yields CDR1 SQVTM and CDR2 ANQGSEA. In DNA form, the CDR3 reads TGCAGCGTTGGACAGGAGGATGGCTACACCTTC. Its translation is CSVGQEDGYTF.

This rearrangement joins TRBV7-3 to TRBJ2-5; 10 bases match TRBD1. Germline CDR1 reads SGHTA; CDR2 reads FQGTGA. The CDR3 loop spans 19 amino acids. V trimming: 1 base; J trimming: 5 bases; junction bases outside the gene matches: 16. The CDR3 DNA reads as TGTGCCAGCAGCTTAAAGGGCGGGGGACAGGGGCTGCTCGAGGAGACCCAGTACTTC. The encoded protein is CASSLKGGGQGLLEETQYF.

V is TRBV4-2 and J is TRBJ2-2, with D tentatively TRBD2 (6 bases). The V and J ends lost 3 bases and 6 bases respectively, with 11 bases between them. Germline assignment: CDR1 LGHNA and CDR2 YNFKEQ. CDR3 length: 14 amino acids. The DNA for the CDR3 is TGTGCCAGCAGCCAGGGACTGTCTGCCGGGGAGCTGTTTTTT. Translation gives CASSQGLSAGELFF.

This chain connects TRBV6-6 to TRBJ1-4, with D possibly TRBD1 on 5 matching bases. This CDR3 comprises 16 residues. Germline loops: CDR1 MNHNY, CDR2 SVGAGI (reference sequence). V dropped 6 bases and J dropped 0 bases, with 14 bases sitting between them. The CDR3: CASRRAGGATNEKLFF. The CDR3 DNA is TGTGCCAGCAGAAGAGCAGGAGGGGCAACTAATGAAAAACTGTTTTTT.

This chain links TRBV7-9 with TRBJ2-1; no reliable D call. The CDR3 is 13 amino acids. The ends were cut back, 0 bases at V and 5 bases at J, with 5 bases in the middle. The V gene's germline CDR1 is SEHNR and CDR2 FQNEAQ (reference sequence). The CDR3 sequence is CASSLAGDNEQFF. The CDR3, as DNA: TGTGCCAGCAGCTTAGCAGGAGACAATGAGCAGTTCTTC. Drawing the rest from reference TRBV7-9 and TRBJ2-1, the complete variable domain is DTGVSQNPRHKITKRGQNVTFRCDPISEHNRLYWYRQTLGQGPEFLTYFQNEAQLEKSRLLSDRFSAERPKGSFSTLEIQRTEQGDSAMYLCASSLAGDNEQFFGPGTRLTVL.

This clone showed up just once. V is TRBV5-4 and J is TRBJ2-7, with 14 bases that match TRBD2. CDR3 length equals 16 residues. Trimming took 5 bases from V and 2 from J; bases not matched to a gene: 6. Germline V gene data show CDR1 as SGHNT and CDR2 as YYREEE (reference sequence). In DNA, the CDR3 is TGTGCCAGCAGTCGGAGACTAGCGGGAGGGACCTACGAGCAGTACTTC. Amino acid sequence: CASSRRLAGGTYEQYF.

In DNA, the CDR3 is TGTGCCAGCAGCTTAGCGTATTATACAGGCGGCGGGGACAATGAGCAGTTCTTC. Translated: CASSLAYYTGGGDNEQFF. This rearrangement joins TRBV7-9 to TRBJ2-1; D is perhaps TRBD2 (6 bases). The CDR3 loop spans 18 amino acids. Trimming took off 0 bases at V and 5 bases at J, with 20 bases between the two ends. From germline, CDR1 is SEHNR and CDR2 FQNEAQ (reference sequence).

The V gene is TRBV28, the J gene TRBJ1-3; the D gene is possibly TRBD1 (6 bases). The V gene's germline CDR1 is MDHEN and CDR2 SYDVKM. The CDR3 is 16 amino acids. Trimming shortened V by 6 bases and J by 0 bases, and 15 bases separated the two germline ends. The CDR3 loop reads CASSSVGGPSGNTIYF. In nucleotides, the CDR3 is TGTGCCAGCAGCTCGGTCGGGGGGCCCTCTGGAAACACCATATATTTT.

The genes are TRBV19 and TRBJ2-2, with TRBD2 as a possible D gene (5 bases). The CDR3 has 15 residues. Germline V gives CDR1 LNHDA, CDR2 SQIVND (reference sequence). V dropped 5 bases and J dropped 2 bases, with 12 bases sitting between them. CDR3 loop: CASSRGSLNTGELFF. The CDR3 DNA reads TGTGCCAGTAGTCGCGGGTCTCTTAACACCGGGGAGCTGTTTTTT.

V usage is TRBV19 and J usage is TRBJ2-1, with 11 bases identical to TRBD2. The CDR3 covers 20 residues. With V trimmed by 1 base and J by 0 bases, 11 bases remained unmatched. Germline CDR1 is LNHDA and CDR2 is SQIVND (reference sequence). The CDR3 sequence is CASSIVLFKGLAASYNEQFF. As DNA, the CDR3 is TGTGCCAGTAGTATAGTTCTCTTTAAGGGACTAGCGGCCTCCTACAATGAGCAGTTCTTC. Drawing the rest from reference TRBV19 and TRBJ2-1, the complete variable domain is DGGITQSPKYLFRKEGQNVTLSCEQNLNHDAMYWYRQDPGQGLRLIYYSQIVNDFQKGDIAEGYSVSREKKESFPLTVTSAQKNPTAFYLCASSIVLFKGLAASYNEQFFGPGTRLTVL.

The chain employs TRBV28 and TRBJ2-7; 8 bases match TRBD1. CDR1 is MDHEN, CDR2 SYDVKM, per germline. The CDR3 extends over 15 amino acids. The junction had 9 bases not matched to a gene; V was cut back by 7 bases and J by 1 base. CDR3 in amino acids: CASITPGGSSYEQYF. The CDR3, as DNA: TGTGCCAGCATAACCCCAGGGGGCAGTTCCTACGAGCAGTACTTC.

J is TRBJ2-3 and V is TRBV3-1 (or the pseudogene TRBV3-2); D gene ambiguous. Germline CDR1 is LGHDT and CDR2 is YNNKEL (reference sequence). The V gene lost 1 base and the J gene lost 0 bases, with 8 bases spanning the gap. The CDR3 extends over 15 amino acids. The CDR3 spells CASSQGYLSTDTQYF. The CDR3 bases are TGTGCCAGCAGCCAAGGCTACTTAAGCACAGATACGCAGTATTTT.

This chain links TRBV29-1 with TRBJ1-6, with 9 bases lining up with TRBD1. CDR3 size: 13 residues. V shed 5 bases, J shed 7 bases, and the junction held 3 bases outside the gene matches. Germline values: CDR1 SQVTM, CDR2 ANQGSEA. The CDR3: CSVRQGENSPLHF. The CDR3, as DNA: TGCAGCGTTCGACAGGGGGAGAATTCACCCCTCCACTTT.

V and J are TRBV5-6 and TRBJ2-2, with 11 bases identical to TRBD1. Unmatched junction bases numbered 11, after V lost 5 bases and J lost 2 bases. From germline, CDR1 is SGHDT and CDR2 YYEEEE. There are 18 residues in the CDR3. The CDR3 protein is CASRTDRGRADNTGELFF. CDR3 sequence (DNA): TGTGCCAGCAGAACGGACAGGGGGCGGGCGGACAACACCGGGGAGCTGTTTTTT.

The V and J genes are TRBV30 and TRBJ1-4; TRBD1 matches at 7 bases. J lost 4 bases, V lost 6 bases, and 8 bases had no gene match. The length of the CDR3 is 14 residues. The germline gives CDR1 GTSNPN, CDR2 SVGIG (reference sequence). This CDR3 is CACTTGTVNEKLFF. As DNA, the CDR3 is TGTGCCTGTACGACCGGGACAGTTAATGAAAAACTGTTTTTT.

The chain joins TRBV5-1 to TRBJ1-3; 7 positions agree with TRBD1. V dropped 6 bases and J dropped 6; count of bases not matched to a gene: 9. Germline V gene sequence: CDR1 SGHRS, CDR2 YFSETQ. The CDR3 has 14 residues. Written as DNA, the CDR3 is TGCGCCAGCACCCCGGACAGGACCCTAAACACCATATATTTT. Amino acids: CASTPDRTLNTIYF.

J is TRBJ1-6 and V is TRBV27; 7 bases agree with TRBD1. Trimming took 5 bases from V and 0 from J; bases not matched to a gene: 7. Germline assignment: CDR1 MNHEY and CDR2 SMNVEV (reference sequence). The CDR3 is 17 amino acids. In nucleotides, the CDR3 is TGTGCCAGCAGTCTAACAGGGGACGACTCCTATAATTCACCCCTCCACTTT. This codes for CASSLTGDDSYNSPLHF.

CDR3 bases: TGTGCCTGGGCGACTAGCGGACCCTACGAGCAGTACTTC. Residues: CAWATSGPYEQYF. The chain joins TRBV30 to TRBJ2-7; 9 positions match TRBD2. CDR1 is GTSNPN, CDR2 SVGIG, per germline (reference sequence). V lost 5 bases to trimming and J lost 2 bases; unmatched junction nucleotides: 4. The CDR3 covers 13 residues.

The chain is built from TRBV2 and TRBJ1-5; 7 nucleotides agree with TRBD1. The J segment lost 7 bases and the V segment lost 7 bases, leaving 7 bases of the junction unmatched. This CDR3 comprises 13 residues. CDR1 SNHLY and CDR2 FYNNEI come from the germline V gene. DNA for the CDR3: TGTGCCAGCACCCAAACAGGGGCCCAGCCCCAGCATTTT. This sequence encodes CASTQTGAQPQHF. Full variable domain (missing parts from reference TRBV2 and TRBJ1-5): EPEVTQTPSHQVTQMGQEVILRCVPISNHLYFYWYRQILGQKVEFLVSFYNNEISEKSEIFDDQFSVERPDGSNFTLKIRSTKLEDSAMYFCASTQTGAQPQHFGDGTRLSIL.

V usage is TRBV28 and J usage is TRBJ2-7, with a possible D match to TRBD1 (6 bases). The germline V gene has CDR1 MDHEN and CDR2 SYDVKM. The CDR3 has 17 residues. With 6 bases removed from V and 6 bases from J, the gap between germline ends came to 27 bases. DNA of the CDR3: TGTGCCAGCAGCTCTCTGAGACAGGTCTCCCACCCATCCGAGCAGTACTTC. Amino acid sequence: CASSSLRQVSHPSEQYF.

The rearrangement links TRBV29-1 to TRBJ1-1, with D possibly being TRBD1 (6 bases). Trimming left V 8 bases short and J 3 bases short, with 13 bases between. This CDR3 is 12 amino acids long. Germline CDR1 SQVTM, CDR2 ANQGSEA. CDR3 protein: CSLEGGDTEAFF. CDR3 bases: TGCAGCTTGGAAGGGGGGGACACTGAAGCTTTCTTT.

CDR3 coding DNA: TGTGCCAGCAGCCGGACAGGGGGCGGCGGGGGCTACACCTTC. Translated: CASSRTGGGGGYTF. The chain joins TRBV7-9 to TRBJ1-2, with 11 bases lining up with TRBD1. The V gene's germline CDR1 is SEHNR and CDR2 FQNEAQ (reference sequence). The junction had 7 bases not matched to a gene; V was cut back by 5 bases and J by 8 bases. There are 14 residues in the CDR3.

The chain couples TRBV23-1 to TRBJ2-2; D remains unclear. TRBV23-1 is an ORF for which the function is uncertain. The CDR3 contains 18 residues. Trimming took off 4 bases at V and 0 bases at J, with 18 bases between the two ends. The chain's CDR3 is CASSPLDPGIPNTGELFF. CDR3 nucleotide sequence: TGCGCCAGCAGTCCCCTCGACCCAGGAATCCCGAACACCGGGGAGCTGTTTTTT.

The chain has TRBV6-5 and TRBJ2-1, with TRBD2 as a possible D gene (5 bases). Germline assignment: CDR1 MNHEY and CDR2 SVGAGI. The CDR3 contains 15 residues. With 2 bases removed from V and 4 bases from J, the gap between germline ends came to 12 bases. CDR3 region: CASSYAGLFYNEQFF. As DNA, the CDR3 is TGTGCCAGCAGTTACGCGGGTCTTTTTTACAATGAGCAGTTCTTC.

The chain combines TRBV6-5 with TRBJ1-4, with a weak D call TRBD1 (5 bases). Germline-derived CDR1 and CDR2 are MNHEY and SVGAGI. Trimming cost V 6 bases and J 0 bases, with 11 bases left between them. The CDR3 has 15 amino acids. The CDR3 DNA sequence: TGTGCCAGCAGCAGACAGAGTGCAACTAATGAAAAACTGTTTTTT. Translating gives CASSRQSATNEKLFF.

The CDR3 DNA reads as TGTGCCAGCAGCCCTAGCGGGAGTTACGAGCAGTACTTC. As protein: CASSPSGSYEQYF. This sequence joins TRBV7-3 and TRBJ2-7; the match to TRBD2 covers 10 bases. Trimming removed 5 bases from V and 4 bases from J; junction bases left unmatched: 2. The CDR3 consists of 13 residues. Germline V gene sequence: CDR1 SGHTA, CDR2 FQGTGA.

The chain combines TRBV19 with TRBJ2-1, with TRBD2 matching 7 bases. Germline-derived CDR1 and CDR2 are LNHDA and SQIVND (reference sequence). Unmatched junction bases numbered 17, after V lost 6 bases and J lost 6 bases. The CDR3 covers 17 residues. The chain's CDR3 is CASRVGLALADTNEQFF. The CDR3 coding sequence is TGTGCCAGTAGAGTGGGGCTAGCCCTAGCGGATACCAATGAGCAGTTCTTC.

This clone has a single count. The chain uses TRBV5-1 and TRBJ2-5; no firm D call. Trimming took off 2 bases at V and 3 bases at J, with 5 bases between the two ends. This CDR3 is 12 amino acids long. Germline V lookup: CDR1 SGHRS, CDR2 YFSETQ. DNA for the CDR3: TGCGCCAGCAGCTTTTATGAAGAGACCCAGTACTTC. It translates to CASSFYEETQYF.